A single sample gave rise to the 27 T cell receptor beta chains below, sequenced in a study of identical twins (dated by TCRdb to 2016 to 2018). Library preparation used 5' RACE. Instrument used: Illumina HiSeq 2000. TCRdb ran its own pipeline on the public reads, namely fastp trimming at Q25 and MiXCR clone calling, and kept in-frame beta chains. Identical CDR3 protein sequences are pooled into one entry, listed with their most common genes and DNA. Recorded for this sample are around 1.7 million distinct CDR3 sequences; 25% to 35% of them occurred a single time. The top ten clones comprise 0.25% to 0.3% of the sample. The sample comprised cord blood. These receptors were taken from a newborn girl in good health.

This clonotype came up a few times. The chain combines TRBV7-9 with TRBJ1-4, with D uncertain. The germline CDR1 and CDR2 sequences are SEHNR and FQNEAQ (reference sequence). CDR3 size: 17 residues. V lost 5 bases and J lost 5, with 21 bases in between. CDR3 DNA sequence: TGTGCCAGCAGCCCCCGACGTATGAGGGATCGAAATGAAAAACTGTTTTTT. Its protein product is CASSPRRMRDRNEKLFF.

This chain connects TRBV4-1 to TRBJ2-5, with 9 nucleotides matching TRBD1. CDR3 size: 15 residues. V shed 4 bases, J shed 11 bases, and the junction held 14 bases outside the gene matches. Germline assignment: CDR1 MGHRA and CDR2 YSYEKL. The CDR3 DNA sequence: TGCGCCAGCAGCCGACAGGGGGGATCGGCCAATGAGCAGTACTTC. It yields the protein CASSRQGGSANEQYF.

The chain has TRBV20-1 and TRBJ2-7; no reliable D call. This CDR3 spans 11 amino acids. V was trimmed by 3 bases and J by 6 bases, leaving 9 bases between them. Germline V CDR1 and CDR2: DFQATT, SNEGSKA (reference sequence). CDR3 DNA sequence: TGCAGTGCTAGGTCCAGGACCGAGCAGTACTTC. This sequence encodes CSARSRTEQYF.

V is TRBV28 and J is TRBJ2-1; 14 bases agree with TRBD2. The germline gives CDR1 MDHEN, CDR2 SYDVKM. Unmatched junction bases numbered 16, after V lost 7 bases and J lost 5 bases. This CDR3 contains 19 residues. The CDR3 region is CASTSLGLAGAEGDNEQFF. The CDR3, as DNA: TGTGCCAGCACCTCTCTGGGACTAGCGGGAGCTGAAGGGGACAATGAGCAGTTCTTC.

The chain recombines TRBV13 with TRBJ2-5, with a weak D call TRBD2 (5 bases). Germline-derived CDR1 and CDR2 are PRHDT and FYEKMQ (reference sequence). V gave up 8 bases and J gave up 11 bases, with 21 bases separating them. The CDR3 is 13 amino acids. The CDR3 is CASRTRGNNEQYF. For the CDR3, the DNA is TGTGCCAGCCGGACTCGAGGCAACAATGAGCAGTACTTC.

In DNA form, the CDR3 reads TGCAGTGCTAGAGATGGGTTGGAGCGGGTTTACGAGCAGTACTTC. This translates into CSARDGLERVYEQYF. The V gene is TRBV20-1, the J gene TRBJ2-7; the D gene is possibly TRBD2 (6 bases). V dropped 0 bases and J dropped 4 bases, with 16 bases sitting between them. Looked up from germline, CDR1 is DFQATT and CDR2 is SNEGSKA (reference sequence). CDR3 size: 15 residues.

The CDR3 loop is CASSDQGARQPQHF. The CDR3 coding sequence is TGTGCCAGCAGCGATCAGGGGGCGCGTCAGCCCCAGCATTTT. V and J are TRBV9 and TRBJ1-5, with 8 nucleotides matching TRBD1. Germline V gene sequence: CDR1 SGDLS, CDR2 YYNGEE. J lost 6 bases, V lost 3 bases, and 5 bases had no gene match. There are 14 residues in the CDR3.

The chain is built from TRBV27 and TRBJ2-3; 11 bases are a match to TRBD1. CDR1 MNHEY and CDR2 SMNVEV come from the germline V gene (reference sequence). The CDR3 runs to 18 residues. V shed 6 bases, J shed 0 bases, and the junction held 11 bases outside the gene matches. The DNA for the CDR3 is TGTGCCAGCAGCACGTGGACAGGGGGCTTGCCTAGCACAGATACGCAGTATTTT. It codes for CASSTWTGGLPSTDTQYF.

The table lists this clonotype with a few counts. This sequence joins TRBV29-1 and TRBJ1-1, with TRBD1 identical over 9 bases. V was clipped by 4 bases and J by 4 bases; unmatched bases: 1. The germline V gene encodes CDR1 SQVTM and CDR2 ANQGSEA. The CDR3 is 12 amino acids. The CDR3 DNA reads TGCAGCGTTGGGGGACAGGGCACTGAAGCTTTCTTT. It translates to CSVGGQGTEAFF.

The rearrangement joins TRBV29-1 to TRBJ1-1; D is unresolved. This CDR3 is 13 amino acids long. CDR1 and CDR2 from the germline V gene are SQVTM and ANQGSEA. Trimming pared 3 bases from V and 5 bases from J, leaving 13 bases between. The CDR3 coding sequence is TGCAGCGTTGATCTGGGAGGAGGGACTGAAGCTTTCTTT. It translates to CSVDLGGGTEAFF.

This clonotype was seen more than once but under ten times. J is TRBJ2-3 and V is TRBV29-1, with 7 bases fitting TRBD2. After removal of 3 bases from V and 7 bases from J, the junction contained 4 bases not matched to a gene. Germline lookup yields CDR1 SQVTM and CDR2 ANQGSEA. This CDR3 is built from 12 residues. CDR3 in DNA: TGCAGCGTTGACCCAGCGGGGTATACGCAGTATTTT. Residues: CSVDPAGYTQYF.

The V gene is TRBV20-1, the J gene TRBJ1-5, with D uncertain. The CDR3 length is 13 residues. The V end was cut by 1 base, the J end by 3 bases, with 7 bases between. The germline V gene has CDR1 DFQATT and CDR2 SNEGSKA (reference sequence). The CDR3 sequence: CSARAPPNQPQHF. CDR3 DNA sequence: TGCAGTGCTAGAGCCCCGCCCAATCAGCCCCAGCATTTT.

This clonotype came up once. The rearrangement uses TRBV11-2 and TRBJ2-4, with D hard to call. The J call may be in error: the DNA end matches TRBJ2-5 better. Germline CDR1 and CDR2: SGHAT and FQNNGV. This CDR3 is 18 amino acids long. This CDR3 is CASSLDESGPSFWETQYF. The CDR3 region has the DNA TGTGCCAGCAGCTTAGATGAGTCGGGCCCGTCGTTTTGGGAGACCCAGTACTTC.

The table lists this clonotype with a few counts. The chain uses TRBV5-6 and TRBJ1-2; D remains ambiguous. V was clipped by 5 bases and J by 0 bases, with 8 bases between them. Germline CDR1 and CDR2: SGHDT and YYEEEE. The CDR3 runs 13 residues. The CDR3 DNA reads TGTGCCAGCAGATATGGTCCTAACTATGGCTACACCTTC. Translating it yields CASRYGPNYGYTF.

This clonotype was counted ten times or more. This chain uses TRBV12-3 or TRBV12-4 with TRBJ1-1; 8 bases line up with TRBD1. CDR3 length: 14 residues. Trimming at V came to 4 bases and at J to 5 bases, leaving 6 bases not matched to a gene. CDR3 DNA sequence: TGTGCCAGCAGTTCCTACAGGGGGGGGACTGAAGCTTTCTTT. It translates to CASSSYRGGTEAFF.

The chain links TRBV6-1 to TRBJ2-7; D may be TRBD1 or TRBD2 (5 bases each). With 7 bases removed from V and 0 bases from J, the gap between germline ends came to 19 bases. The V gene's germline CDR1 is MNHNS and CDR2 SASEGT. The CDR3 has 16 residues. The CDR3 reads CASTLLGRPFSYEQYF. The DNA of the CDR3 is TGTGCCAGCACCCTACTGGGACGGCCTTTCTCCTACGAGCAGTACTTC.

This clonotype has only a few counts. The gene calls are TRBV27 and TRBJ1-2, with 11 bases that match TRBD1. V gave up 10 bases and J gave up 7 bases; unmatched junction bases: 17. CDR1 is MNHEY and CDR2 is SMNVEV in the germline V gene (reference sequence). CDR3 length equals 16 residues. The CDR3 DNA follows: TGTGCCATCATACCGCAAGAGGACAGGGGGCTTGGTGGCTACACCTTC. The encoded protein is CAIIPQEDRGLGGYTF.

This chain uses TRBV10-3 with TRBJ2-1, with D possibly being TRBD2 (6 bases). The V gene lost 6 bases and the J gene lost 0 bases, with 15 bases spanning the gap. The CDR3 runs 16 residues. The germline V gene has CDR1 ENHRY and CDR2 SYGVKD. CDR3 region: CAISFFSGASYNEQFF. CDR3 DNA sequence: TGTGCCATCAGCTTCTTTAGCGGAGCCTCCTACAATGAGCAGTTCTTC.

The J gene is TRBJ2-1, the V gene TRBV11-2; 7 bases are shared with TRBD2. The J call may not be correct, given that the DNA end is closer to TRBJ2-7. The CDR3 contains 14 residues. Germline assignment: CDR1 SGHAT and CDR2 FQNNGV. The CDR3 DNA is TGTGCCAGCAGCTTAGAACTAGCGTACAATGAGCAGTACTTC. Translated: CASSLELAYNEQYF.

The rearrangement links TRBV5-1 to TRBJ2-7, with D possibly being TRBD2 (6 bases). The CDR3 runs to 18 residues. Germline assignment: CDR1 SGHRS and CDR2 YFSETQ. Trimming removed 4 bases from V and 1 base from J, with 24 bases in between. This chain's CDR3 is CASSLAALGLQKSYEQYF. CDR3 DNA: TGCGCCAGCAGCCTTGCTGCCCTGGGACTTCAAAAGTCCTACGAGCAGTACTTC.

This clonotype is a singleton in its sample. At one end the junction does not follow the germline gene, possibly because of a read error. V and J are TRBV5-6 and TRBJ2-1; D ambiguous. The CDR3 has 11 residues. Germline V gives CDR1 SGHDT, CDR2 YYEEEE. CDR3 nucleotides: TGTGCCAGCAGCTCTTACCATGAGCGGTTCTTC. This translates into CASSSYHERFF. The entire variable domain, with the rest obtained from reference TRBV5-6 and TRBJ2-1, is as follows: DAGVTQSPTHLIKTRGQQVTLRCSPKSGHDTVSWYQQALGQGPQFIFQYYEEEERQRGNFPDRFSGHQFPNYSSELNVNALLLGDSALYLCASSSYHERFFGPGTRLTVL.

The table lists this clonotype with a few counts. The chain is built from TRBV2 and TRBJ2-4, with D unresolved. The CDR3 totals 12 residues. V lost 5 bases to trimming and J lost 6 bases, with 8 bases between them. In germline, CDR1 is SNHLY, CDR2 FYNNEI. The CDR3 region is CASSLEANIQYF. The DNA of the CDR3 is TGTGCCAGCAGTCTAGAGGCAAACATTCAGTACTTC.

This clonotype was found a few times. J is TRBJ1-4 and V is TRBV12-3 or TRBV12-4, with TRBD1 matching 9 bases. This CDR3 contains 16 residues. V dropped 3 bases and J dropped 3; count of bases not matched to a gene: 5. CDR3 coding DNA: TGTGCCAGCAGTTTGGGACAGGGTTCTGCTAATGAAAAACTGTTTTTT. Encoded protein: CASSLGQGSANEKLFF.

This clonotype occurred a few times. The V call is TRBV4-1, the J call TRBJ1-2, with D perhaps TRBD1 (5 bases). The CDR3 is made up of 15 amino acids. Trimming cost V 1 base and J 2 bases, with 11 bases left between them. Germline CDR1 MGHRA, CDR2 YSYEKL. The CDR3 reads CASSQVQGSNYGYTF. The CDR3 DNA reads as TGCGCCAGCAGCCAAGTGCAGGGCTCAAACTATGGCTACACCTTC.

CDR3 DNA sequence: TGCAGTGCTTACAGGGGGCCCACAGATACGCAGTATTTT. Protein sequence: CSAYRGPTDTQYF. The rearrangement links TRBV20-1 to TRBJ2-3; 9 bases match TRBD1. V shed 5 bases, J shed 2 bases, and the junction held 2 bases outside the gene matches. Germline loops: CDR1 DFQATT, CDR2 SNEGSKA (reference sequence). This CDR3 spans 13 amino acids.

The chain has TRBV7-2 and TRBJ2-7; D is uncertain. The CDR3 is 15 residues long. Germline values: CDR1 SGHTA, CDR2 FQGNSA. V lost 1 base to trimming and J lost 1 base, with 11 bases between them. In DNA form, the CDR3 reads TGTGCCAGCAGCTTAGATTTTGCGGATTCCTACGAGCAGTACTTC. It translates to CASSLDFADSYEQYF. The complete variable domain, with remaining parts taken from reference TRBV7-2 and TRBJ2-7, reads GAGVSQSPSNKVTEKGKDVELRCDPISGHTALYWYRQSLGQGLEFLIYFQGNSAPDKSGLPSDRFSAERTGGSVSTLTIQRTQQEDSAVYLCASSLDFADSYEQYFGPGTRLTVT.

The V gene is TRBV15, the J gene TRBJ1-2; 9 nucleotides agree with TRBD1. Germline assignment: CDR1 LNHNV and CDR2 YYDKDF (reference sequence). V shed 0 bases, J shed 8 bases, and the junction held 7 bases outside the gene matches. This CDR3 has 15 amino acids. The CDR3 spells CATSRDLRTGEGYTF. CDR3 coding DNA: TGTGCCACCAGCAGAGATCTCCGGACAGGGGAAGGCTACACCTTC.